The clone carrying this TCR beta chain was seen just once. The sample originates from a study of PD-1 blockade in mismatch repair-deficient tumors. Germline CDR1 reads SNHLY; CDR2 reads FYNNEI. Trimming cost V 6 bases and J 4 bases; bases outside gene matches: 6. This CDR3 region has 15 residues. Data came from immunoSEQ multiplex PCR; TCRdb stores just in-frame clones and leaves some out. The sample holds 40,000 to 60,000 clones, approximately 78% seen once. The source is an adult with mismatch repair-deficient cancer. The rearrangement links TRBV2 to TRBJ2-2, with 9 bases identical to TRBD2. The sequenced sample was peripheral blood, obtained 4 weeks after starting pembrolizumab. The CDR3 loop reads CASRTGTSSTGELFF. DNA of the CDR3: TGTGCCAGCAGAACCGGGACTAGCAGCACCGGGGAGCTGTTTTTT.